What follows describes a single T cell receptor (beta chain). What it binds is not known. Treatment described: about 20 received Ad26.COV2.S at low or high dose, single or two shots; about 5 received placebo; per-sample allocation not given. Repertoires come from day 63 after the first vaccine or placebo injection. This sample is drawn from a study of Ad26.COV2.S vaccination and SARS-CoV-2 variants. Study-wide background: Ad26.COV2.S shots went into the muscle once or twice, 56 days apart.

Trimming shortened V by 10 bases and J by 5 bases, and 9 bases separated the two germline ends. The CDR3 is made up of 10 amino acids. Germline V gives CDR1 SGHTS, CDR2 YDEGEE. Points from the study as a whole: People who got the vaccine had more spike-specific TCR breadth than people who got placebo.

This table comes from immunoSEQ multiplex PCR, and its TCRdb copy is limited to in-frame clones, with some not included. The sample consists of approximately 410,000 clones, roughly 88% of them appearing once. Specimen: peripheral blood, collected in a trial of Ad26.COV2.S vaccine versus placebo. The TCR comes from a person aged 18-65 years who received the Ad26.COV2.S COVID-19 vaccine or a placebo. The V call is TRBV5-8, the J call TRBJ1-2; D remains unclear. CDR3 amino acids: CAVPDYGYTF. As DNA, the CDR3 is TGTGCCGTACCAGATTATGGCTACACCTTC.